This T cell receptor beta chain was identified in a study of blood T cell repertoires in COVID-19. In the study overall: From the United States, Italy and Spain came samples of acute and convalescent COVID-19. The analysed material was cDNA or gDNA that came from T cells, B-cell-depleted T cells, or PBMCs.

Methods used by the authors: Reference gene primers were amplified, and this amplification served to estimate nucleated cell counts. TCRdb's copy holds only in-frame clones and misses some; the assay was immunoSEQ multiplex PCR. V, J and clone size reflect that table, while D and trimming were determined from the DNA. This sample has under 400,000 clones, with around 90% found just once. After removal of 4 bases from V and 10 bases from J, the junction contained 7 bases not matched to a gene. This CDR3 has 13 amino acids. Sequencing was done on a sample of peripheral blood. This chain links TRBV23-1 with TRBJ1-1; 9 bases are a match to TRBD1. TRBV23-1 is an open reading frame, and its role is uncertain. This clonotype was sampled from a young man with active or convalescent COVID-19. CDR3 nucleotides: TGCGCCAGCAGTCGCACCGGGGACAGGGCAGCTTTCTTT. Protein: CASSRTGDRAAFF.